Below, 2 T cell receptor beta chains from the same sample are listed, as sequenced in a study of T cell responses to AZD1222 COVID-19 vaccine. Here immunoSEQ multiplex PCR was the method, and the copy in TCRdb shows in-frame clones only, minus some. The sample shows 200,000 or so clones, 85% to 90% of them seen only once. The sample in question was peripheral blood, obtained on day 0 of MenACWY control vaccination. These receptors originate from an adult in good health.

This sequence joins TRBV27 and TRBJ2-2; D ambiguous. The V end was cut by 5 bases, the J end by 4 bases, with 5 bases between. This CDR3 comprises 12 residues. Germline V gene sequence: CDR1 MNHEY, CDR2 SMNVEV (reference sequence). CDR3 nucleotides: TGTGCCAGCAGTATTGGCACCGGGGAGCTGTTTTTT. Encoded protein: CASSIGTGELFF.

CDR3 in amino acids: CGSNWREYNGELFF. CDR3 bases: TGTGGCTCAAACTGGCGGGAGTATAATGGGGAGCTGTTTTTT. V gene TRBV30 combines with J gene TRBJ2-2; 7 nucleotides match TRBD2. The CDR3 consists of 14 residues. Germline values: CDR1 GTSNPN, CDR2 SVGIG (reference sequence).